A single TCR beta chain is shown here with its context. No antigen is known for it. Germline V gene lookup returns CDR1 LGHNA and CDR2 YSLEER. This CDR3 has 15 residues. Between the trimmed V and J ends, which lost 1 base and 5 bases, there was a span of 12 bases. Treatment described: around 19 received Ad26.COV2.S at low or high dose, single or two shots; about 5 received placebo; per-sample allocation not given. After the first vaccine or placebo injection, samples were drawn on day 63. This vaccine is an Ad26 vector that expresses the Wuhan-strain SARS-CoV-2 spike. The data originate from a study of Ad26.COV2.S vaccination and SARS-CoV-2 variants. Study background: Once, or twice with 56 days between doses, Ad26.COV2.S was given intramuscularly. Overall study findings and caveats: Vaccine recipients surpassed placebo recipients in spike-specific TCR breadth. Vaccine and placebo recipients had comparable breadth of non-spike TCRs.

Method: immunoSEQ multiplex PCR; TCRdb's copy keeps in-frame clones and lacks some. The table has 200,000 to 300,000 clones, around nine tenths seen once. The sequences come from peripheral blood, collected in a trial of Ad26.COV2.S vaccine versus placebo. The TCR sequence derives from a person aged 18-65 years who received the Ad26.COV2.S COVID-19 vaccine or a placebo. This chain connects TRBV4-3 to TRBJ1-3; tentatively, D is TRBD1 (5 bases). The CDR3 sequence: CASSQVGGGRNTIYF. The DNA for the CDR3 is TGCGCCAGCAGCCAAGTCGGGGGGGGTAGAAACACCATATATTTT.